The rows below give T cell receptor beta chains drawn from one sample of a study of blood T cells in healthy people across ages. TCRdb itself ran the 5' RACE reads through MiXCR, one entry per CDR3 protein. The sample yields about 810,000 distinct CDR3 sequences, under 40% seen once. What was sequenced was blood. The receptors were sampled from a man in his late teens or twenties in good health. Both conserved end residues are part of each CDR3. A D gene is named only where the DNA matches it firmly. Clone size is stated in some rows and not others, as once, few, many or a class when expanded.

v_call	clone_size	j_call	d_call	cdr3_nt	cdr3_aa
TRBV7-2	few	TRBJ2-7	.	TGTGCCAGCAGCGACCAACCCGCCCGATCCTACGAGCAGTACTTC	CASSDQPARSYEQYF
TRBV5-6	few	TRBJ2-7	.	TGTGCCAGCAGCCCAGCACGTCGGGGTCCCCTCTCCTACGAGCAGTACTTC	CASSPARRGPLSYEQYF
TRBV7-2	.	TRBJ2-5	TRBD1	TGTGCCAGCAGCCGACAGGGCGCGCGGGAGACCCAGTACTTC	CASSRQGARETQYF
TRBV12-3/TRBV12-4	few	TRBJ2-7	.	TGTGCCAGCAGAGGGGACCCGTCCCTCCACAATGAGCAGTACTTC	CASRGDPSLHNEQYF
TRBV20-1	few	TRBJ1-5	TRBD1	TGCAGTGCTCGGGGGCCCAGGGGGATTCAGCCCCAGCATTTT	CSARGPRGIQPQHF
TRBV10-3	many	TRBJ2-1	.	TGTGCCATCAGTGAGTCTACTAGCATCGATGAGCAGTTCTTC	CAISESTSIDEQFF
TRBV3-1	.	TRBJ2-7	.	TGTGCCAGCAGCCAAGAGGGAGCACCGTATTACGAGCAGTACTTC	CASSQEGAPYYEQYF
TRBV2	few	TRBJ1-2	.	TGTGCCAGCAGTGAAGGAACCAACAGGGAAGGAATCTATGGCTACACCTTC	CASSEGTNREGIYGYTF
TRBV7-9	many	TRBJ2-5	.	TGTGCCAGCAGCTTAGCGAGCACTGTCAGGGAGACCCAGTACTTC	CASSLASTVRETQYF
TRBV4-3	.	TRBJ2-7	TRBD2	TGCGCCAGCAGCCAAGAGGGTTGGGGAGGGAGCTACGAGCAGTACTTC	CASSQEGWGGSYEQYF
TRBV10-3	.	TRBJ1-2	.	TGTGCCATCAGTGAATCGTTCTATGGCCACACCTTC	CAISESFYGHTF
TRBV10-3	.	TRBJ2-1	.	TGTGCCATCAGTGTCGCACAGGGTCAAAGCTCCTACAATGAGCAGTTCTTC	CAISVAQGQSSYNEQFF
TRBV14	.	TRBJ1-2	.	TGTGCCAGCAGCCAAGCGGGAGGCTACACCTTC	CASSQAGGYTF
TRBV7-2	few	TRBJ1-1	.	TGTGCCAGCAGCTTGGCTAGCGGGGCAGGGATGAACACTGAAGCTTTCTTT	CASSLASGAGMNTEAFF
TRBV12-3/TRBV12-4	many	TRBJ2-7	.	TGTGCCAGCACCCAGGGGACGGATACCTACGAGCAGTACTTC	CASTQGTDTYEQYF
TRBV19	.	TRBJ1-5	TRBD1	TGTGCCAGTAGTACGGGACAGGGATTTAACCAGCCCCAGCATTTT	CASSTGQGFNQPQHF
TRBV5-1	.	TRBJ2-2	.	TGCGCCAGCAGCTTGCCCAGGGCGAACACCGGGGAGCTGTTTTTT	CASSLPRANTGELFF
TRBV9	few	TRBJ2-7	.	TGTGCCAGCAGCCCGTCCCCAAAATCCTCCCCCAACGAGCAGTACTTC	CASSPSPKSSPNEQYF
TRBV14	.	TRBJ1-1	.	TGTGCCAGCAGCCAAGATTCGGCCTACACTGAAGCTTTCTTT	CASSQDSAYTEAFF
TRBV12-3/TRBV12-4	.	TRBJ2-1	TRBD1	TGTGCCAGCGGTGGACAGGGGGTCAATGAGCAGTTCTTC	CASGGQGVNEQFF
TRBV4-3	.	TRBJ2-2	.	TGCGCCAGCAGCCAAGAACTCGTGGGATCCGGGGAGCTGTTTTTT	CASSQELVGSGELFF
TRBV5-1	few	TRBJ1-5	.	TGCGCCGAGAGAAGGGGCGAGGGCAATCAGCCCCAGCATTTT	CAERRGEGNQPQHF
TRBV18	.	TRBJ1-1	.	TGTGCCAGCCGCCTCACCGGATTGAACACTGAAGCTTTCTTT	CASRLTGLNTEAFF
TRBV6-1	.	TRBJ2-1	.	TGTGCCAGCAGTGATTGGTCCCTAGGAAACAATGAGCAGTTCTTC	CASSDWSLGNNEQFF
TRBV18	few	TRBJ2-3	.	TGTGCCAGCTCGCCCCGGACCACTCCAATCACAGATACGCAGTATTTT	CASSPRTTPITDTQYF
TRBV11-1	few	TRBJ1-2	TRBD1	TGTGCCAGCAGCTCAAGCACAGGGGGCGTTTATGGCTACACCTTC	CASSSSTGGVYGYTF
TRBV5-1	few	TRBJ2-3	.	TGCGCCAGCAGCTCAGGGGTTAGGGGTTTGGCAGATACGCAGTATTTT	CASSSGVRGLADTQYF
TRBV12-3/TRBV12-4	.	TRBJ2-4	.	TGTGCCAGCAGGTCCAACGGGAACATTCAGTACTTC	CASRSNGNIQYF
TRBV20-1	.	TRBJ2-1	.	TGCAGCCATCGGGTGAGGACCACCAATGGGCAGTTCTTC	CSHRVRTTNGQFF
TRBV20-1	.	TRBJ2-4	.	TGCAGTGCGTCCCAGGTGGTCAGGGACATTCAGTACTTC	CSASQVVRDIQYF
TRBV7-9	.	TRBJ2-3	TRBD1	TGTGCCAGCAGCTATCCGAGGGCAGGGGGCTATACCGAAGATACGCAGTATTTT	CASSYPRAGGYTEDTQYF
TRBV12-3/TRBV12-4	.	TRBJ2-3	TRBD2	TGTGCCAGCAGCCCAGCGGGGTTCGCAGATACGCAGTATTTT	CASSPAGFADTQYF
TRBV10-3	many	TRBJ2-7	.	TGTGCCATCAGTGATCAGGGCGGACCGACTCATCCATACGAGCAGTACTTC	CAISDQGGPTHPYEQYF
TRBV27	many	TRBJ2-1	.	TGTGCCAGCAGCGCCCCTCCCTTACGTAGGATCAATGAGCAGTTCTTC	CASSAPPLRRINEQFF
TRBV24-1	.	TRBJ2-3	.	TGTGCCACCAGTGAGGAAAACTACCCCTATACGCAGTATTTT	CATSEENYPYTQYF
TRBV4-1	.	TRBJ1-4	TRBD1	TGCGCCAGCAGCCAAGCCGGACAGGGCCTAAATGAAAAACTGTTTTTT	CASSQAGQGLNEKLFF
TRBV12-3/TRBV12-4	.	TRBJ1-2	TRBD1	TGTGCCAGCAGTGCTGACAGGGTATTGGGTGGCTACACCTTC	CASSADRVLGGYTF
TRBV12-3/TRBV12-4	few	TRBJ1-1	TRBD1	TGTGCCAGCAGTTCTACAGGGGTCTACACTGAAGCTTTCTTT	CASSSTGVYTEAFF
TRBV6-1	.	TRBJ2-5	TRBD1	TGTGCCAGCAACACAGGGGCGACCCGGGAGACCCAGTACTTC	CASNTGATRETQYF
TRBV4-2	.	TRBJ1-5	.	TGTGCCAGCAGCCAATTTGCGGGGGACGAGGCTCAGCCCCAGCATTTT	CASSQFAGDEAQPQHF
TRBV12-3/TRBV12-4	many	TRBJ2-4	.	TGTGCCAGCAGTTTTTGGACCGCCGAAAACATTCAGTACTTC	CASSFWTAENIQYF
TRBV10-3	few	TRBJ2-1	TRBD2	TGTGCCATCAGTGAGTCTGTAACTAGCGGGGACAATGAGCAGTTCTTC	CAISESVTSGDNEQFF
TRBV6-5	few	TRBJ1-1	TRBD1	TGTGCCAGCAGTAAAGGACAGGCTCTGGCTGAAGCTTTCTTT	CASSKGQALAEAFF
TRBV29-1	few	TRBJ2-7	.	TGCAGCTACATCACGGGACAATCCTACGAGCAGTACTTC	CSYITGQSYEQYF
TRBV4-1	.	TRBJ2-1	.	TGCGCCAGCAGCCAAGGGGGAGAATCCTACAATGAGCAGTTCTTC	CASSQGGESYNEQFF
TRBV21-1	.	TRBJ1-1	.	TGTGCCAGCAGCAAAGTTCTGGGGGCATGCACTGAAGCTTTCTTT	CASSKVLGACTEAFF
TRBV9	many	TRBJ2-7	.	TGTGCCAGCAGCGTAGGAGGCGGGGATGAGCAGTACTTC	CASSVGGGDEQYF